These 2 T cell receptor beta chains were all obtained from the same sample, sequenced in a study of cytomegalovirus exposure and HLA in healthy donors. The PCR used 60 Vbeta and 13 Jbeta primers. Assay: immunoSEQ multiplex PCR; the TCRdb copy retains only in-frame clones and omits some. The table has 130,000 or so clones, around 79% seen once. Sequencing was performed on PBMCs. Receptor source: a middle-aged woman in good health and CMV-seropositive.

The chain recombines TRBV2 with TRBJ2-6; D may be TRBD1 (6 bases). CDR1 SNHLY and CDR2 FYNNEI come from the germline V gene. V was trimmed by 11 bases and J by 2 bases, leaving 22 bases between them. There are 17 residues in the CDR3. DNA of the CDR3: TGTGCCGGCCTTGCGACAGGAACACCAGCTGGGGCCAACGTCCTGACTTTC. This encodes CAGLATGTPAGANVLTF.

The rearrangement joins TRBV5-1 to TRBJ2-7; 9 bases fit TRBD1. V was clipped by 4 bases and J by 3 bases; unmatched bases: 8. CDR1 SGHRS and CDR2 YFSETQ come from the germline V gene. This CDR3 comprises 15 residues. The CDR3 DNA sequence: TGCGCCAGCAGCAGGACAGGGGAGTCCAGCTACGAGCAGTACTTC. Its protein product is CASSRTGESSYEQYF.